This TCR beta chain stems from a study of Graves' ophthalmopathy and Graves' hyperthyroidism. The overall study: Upon initial diagnosis and before any treatment, peripheral blood was collected.

Beta-chain TCR CDR3 regions were amplified from RNA transcripts. A first-round RT-PCR used HTBI primers, followed by a second-round multiplex PCR. TCRdb independently ran MiXCR on the multiplex PCR reads; one entry per CDR3 protein. The sample yields hundreds of thousands of distinct CDR3 sequences, roughly 41% seen once. Every ophthalmopathy donor presented moderate-to-severe activity, CAS ≥3, NOSPECS ≥4 and duration under 3 months. Only a few counts were recorded for this clonotype. Antigen: not known. Study-level points and caveats: Most thyroid clonotypes with frequency above 0.001 were detected in blood too.

The receptor was isolated from an adult man with Graves' ophthalmopathy. Material: peripheral blood.

The CDR3: CASSRIQGDEQYF. In DNA, the CDR3 is TGCGCCAGCAGCCGCATACAGGGGGACGAGCAGTACTTC. The V and J genes are TRBV4-1 and TRBJ2-7; 8 nucleotides line up with TRBD1. Germline-derived CDR1 and CDR2 are MGHRA and YSYEKL. The CDR3 extends over 13 amino acids. After removal of 4 bases from V and 5 bases from J, the junction contained 4 bases not matched to a gene.